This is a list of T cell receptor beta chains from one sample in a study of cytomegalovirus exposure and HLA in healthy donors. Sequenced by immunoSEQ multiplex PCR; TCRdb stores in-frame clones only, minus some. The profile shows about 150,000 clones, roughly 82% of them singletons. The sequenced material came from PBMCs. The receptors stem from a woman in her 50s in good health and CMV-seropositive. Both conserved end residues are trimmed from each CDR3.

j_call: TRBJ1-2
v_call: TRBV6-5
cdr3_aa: ASRSYENGYT

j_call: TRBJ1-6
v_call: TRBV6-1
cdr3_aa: ASSEASGTGNSPLH

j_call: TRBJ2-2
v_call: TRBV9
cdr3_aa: ASSVTGGSGELF

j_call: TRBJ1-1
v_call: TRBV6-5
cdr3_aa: ASSYSGGTEAF

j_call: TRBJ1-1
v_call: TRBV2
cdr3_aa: ASGRNTEAF

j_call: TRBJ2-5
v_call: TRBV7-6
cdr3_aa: ASSLRQIQETQY

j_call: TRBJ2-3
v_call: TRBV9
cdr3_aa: ASSFIGLASTDTQY

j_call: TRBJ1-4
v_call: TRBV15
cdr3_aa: ATSSQGADEKLF

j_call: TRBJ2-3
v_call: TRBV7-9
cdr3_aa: ASSLGQFLADTQY

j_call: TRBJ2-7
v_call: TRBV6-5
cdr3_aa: ASSARGSGGYEQY

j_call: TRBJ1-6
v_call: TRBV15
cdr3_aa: ATSRERGSPLH

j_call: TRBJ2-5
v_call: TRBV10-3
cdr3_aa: AISRDGETQY

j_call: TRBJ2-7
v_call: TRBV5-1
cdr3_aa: ASSLSGQYYEQY

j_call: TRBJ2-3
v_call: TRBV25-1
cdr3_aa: ASGDSGGSTDTQY

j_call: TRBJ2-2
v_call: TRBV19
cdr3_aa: ASGTGKANTGELF

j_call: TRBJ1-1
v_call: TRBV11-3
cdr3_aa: ASSLGGGEAF

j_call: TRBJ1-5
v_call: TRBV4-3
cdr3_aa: ASSQDSRRAGDETNQPQH

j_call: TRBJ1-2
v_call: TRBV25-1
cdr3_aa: ASRTGGKGYGYT

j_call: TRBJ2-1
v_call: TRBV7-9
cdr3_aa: ASSSFRGYNEQF

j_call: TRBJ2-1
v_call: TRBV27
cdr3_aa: ASSFLTSGGLDSYNEQF

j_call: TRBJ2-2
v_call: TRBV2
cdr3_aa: ASSGTGGAGELF

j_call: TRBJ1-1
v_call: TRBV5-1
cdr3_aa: ASSLYVDTEAF

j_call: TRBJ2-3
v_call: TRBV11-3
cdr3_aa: ASSVTRVDTQY

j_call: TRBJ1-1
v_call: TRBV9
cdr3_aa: ASSVNPDLNTEAF

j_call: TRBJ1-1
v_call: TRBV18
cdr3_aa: ASSLTGDGTEAF

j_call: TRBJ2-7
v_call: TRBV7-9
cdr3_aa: ASSLVQGAGEQY

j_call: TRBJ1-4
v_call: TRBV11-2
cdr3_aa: ASSPDRRTNEKLF

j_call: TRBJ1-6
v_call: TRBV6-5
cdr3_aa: ASRGQYNSPLH

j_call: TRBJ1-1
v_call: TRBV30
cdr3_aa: AWGLRGDTEAF

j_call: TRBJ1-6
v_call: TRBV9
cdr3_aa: ASSFGEESSPLH

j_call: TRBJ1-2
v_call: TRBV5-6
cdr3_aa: ASSLPGQDNYGYT

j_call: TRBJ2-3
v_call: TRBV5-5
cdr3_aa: ASSQRTGVTDTQY